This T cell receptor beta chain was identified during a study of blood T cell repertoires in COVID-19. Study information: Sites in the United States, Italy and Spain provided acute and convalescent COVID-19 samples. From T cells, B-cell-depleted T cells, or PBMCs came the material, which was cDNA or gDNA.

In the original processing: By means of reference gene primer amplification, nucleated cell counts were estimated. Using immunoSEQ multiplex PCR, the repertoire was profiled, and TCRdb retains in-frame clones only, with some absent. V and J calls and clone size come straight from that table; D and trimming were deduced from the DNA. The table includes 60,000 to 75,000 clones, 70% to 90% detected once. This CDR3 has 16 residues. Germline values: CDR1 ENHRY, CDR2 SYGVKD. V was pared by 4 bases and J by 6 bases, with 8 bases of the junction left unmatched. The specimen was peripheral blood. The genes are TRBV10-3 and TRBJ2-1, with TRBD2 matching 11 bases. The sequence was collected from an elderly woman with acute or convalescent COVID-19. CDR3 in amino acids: CAISVSGRADSNEQFF. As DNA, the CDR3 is TGTGCCATCAGTGTTAGCGGGAGGGCCGATTCCAATGAGCAGTTCTTC.